Below, one T cell receptor (beta chain) is given with its context. The data were taken from a study of shared clonotypes between healthy human individuals. Original methodology: Owing to the provision of junction-only sequences devoid of quality scores by immunoSEQ, filtering differed. The protocol was immunoSEQ multiplex PCR, while the TCRdb copy is restricted to in-frame clones and leaves out a portion. V and J calls and clone size follow that table, whereas D and trimming were derived from the DNA. Among fewer than 600,000 clones listed, around 77% were seen once. Everyone who donated was a Caucasian adult who lived in Nashville, Tennessee. The CDR3 totals 15 residues. CDR1 is SGHAT and CDR2 is FQNNGV in the germline V gene. The germline V and J ends were trimmed by 0 bases and 7 bases, with 13 bases remaining between them.

This receptor was identified in a woman aged 40 to 50 in good health. Some clones in this sample may be carry-over from other donors' samples. The V gene is TRBV11-2, the J gene TRBJ1-5; D remains ambiguous. The sample comprised PBMCs. CDR3 protein: CASSLDSYMGQPQHF. CDR3 nucleotides: TGTGCCAGCAGCTTAGATTCTTATATGGGCCAGCCCCAGCATTTT.